This TCR beta chain was sequenced for a study of monozygotic twins with inflammatory bowel disease. Each donor had 2.5 ml of blood drawn. TCRdb re-called the 5' RACE reads; one entry per CDR3 protein, DNA not given. This sample's table reports under 150,000 distinct CDR3 sequences. Germline loops: CDR1 KGHDR, CDR2 SFDVKD. The CDR3 extends over 15 amino acids. The sequence was obtained from a human donor with ulcerative colitis or Crohn's disease, or a healthy co-twin of an affected twin (not recorded which). V and J are TRBV24-1 and TRBJ2-1; the D gene TCRdb calls, TRBD1, cannot be checked with no DNA. Sequenced input: blood. The CDR3 spells CATSDRGTGGDEQFF.